These T cell receptor beta chains were read from a single sample in a study of early T cells in non-severe SARS-CoV-2 infection. A single record per CDR3 protein comes from TCRdb applying MiXCR to the 5' RACE reads. The sample shows approximately 65,000 distinct CDR3 sequences, roughly 13% of them seen only once. The sequenced sample was whole blood. The receptors shown here come from an adult who was a healthcare worker with PCR-confirmed SARS-CoV-2 infection or an uninfected control (not recorded which). The CDR3 runs from the conserved cysteine through the conserved F or W. The order of the fields is D gene, V gene, J gene, clone size, CDR3 protein, CDR3 DNA. A D gene is named only where the DNA matches it firmly. Clone size is given for some rows only: seen once, a few or many times, or a class if the clone is expanded.

d_call: NA; v_call: TRBV2; j_call: TRBJ1-4; clone_size: NA; cdr3_aa: CASSEWVSTGEKLFF; cdr3_nt: TGTGCCAGCAGTGAATGGGTCTCAACTGGGGAAAAACTGTTTTTT
d_call: TRBD1; v_call: TRBV20-1; j_call: TRBJ1-2; clone_size: few; cdr3_aa: CSAKGTVYGYTF; cdr3_nt: TGCAGTGCTAAAGGGACAGTTTATGGCTACACCTTC
d_call: TRBD1; v_call: TRBV6-1; j_call: TRBJ1-2; clone_size: many; cdr3_aa: CASSGLQGGNGYTF; cdr3_nt: TGTGCCAGCAGTGGATTACAGGGGGGAAATGGCTACACCTTC
d_call: TRBD1; v_call: TRBV27; j_call: TRBJ1-2; clone_size: few; cdr3_aa: CASSLQTGGGGYTF; cdr3_nt: TGTGCCAGCAGTTTACAAACAGGGGGCGGAGGCTACACCTTC
d_call: NA; v_call: TRBV11-1; j_call: TRBJ2-7; clone_size: NA; cdr3_aa: CASSPTRGRYEQYF; cdr3_nt: TGTGCCAGCAGCCCCACTCGCGGGCGCTACGAGCAGTACTTC
d_call: NA; v_call: TRBV3-1; j_call: TRBJ2-3; clone_size: NA; cdr3_aa: CASSQVGGGTQYF; cdr3_nt: TGTGCCAGCAGCCAAGTTGGAGGGGGCACGCAGTATTTT
d_call: TRBD1; v_call: TRBV20-1; j_call: TRBJ1-5; clone_size: many; cdr3_aa: CSASPRTGGNQPQHF; cdr3_nt: TGCAGTGCTAGCCCGAGGACAGGGGGAAATCAGCCCCAGCATTTT
d_call: NA; v_call: TRBV9; j_call: TRBJ1-1; clone_size: NA; cdr3_aa: CASSGGLPNTEAFF; cdr3_nt: TGTGCCAGCAGCGGGGGACTCCCGAACACTGAAGCTTTCTTT
d_call: NA; v_call: TRBV27; j_call: TRBJ2-4; clone_size: NA; cdr3_aa: CATARQGDGFQYF; cdr3_nt: TGTGCAACGGCCCGACAAGGGGACGGCTTTCAGTACTTC
d_call: NA; v_call: TRBV28; j_call: TRBJ2-7; clone_size: many; cdr3_aa: CASSSTKGLTQGEQYF; cdr3_nt: TGTGCCAGCAGTTCAACGAAGGGACTCACTCAGGGCGAGCAGTACTTC
d_call: NA; v_call: TRBV12-3/TRBV12-4; j_call: TRBJ1-1; clone_size: few; cdr3_aa: CASSLRLEFTAFF; cdr3_nt: TGTGCCAGCAGTCTACGACTGGAGTTCACTGCTTTCTTT
d_call: NA; v_call: TRBV6-2/TRBV6-3; j_call: TRBJ2-5; clone_size: many; cdr3_aa: CASRPILRVGETQYF; cdr3_nt: TGTGCCAGCAGGCCCATACTCAGGGTGGGCGAGACCCAGTACTTC
d_call: NA; v_call: TRBV7-9; j_call: TRBJ1-5; clone_size: NA; cdr3_aa: CASSDAHQPQHF; cdr3_nt: TGTGCCAGCAGCGACGCGCACCAGCCCCAGCATTTT
d_call: TRBD2; v_call: TRBV6-2/TRBV6-3; j_call: TRBJ2-7; clone_size: NA; cdr3_aa: CASSYSGTSTYEQYF; cdr3_nt: TGTGCCAGCAGTTACTCCGGGACTAGCACCTACGAGCAGTACTTC
d_call: TRBD1; v_call: TRBV20-1; j_call: TRBJ1-1; clone_size: NA; cdr3_aa: CSAEGARTEAFF; cdr3_nt: TGCAGTGCTGAGGGGGCGCGGACTGAAGCTTTCTTT
d_call: NA; v_call: TRBV5-5; j_call: TRBJ1-4; clone_size: NA; cdr3_aa: CASSSDSLSNEKLFF; cdr3_nt: TGTGCCAGCAGTTCCGACAGTTTATCTAATGAAAAACTGTTTTTT
d_call: NA; v_call: TRBV13; j_call: TRBJ1-6; clone_size: NA; cdr3_aa: CASSFGDYNSPLHF; cdr3_nt: TGTGCCAGCAGCTTCGGGGATTATAATTCACCCCTCCACTTT
d_call: NA; v_call: TRBV27; j_call: TRBJ1-1; clone_size: NA; cdr3_aa: CASSFNRLNTEAFF; cdr3_nt: TGTGCCAGCAGTTTCAACAGGCTGAACACTGAAGCTTTCTTT
d_call: NA; v_call: TRBV7-2; j_call: TRBJ2-3; clone_size: many; cdr3_aa: CASSLDKIRTDTQYF; cdr3_nt: TGTGCCAGCAGCTTAGATAAGATCCGCACAGATACGCAGTATTTT
d_call: TRBD2; v_call: TRBV29-1; j_call: TRBJ2-3; clone_size: NA; cdr3_aa: CSVPYSGGARSDTQYF; cdr3_nt: TGCAGCGTTCCCTATAGCGGGGGGGCTCGGTCAGATACGCAGTATTTT
d_call: NA; v_call: TRBV7-2; j_call: TRBJ1-6; clone_size: many; cdr3_aa: CASSLVSDTGNSPLHF; cdr3_nt: TGTGCCAGCAGCTTAGTATCAGACACGGGGAATTCACCCCTCCACTTT
d_call: NA; v_call: TRBV4-2; j_call: TRBJ1-1; clone_size: many; cdr3_aa: CASSQGRNTEAFF; cdr3_nt: TGTGCCAGCAGCCAAGGAAGGAACACTGAAGCTTTCTTT
d_call: NA; v_call: TRBV6-1; j_call: TRBJ1-4; clone_size: few; cdr3_aa: CASSMVGGEKLFF; cdr3_nt: TGTGCCAGCAGTATGGTGGGCGGTGAAAAACTGTTTTTT
d_call: NA; v_call: TRBV20-1; j_call: TRBJ1-1; clone_size: NA; cdr3_aa: CSAPKIMNTEAFF; cdr3_nt: TGCAGTGCTCCTAAGATCATGAACACTGAAGCTTTCTTT
d_call: NA; v_call: TRBV29-1; j_call: TRBJ1-1; clone_size: many; cdr3_aa: CSVGGGSTEAFF; cdr3_nt: TGCAGCGTTGGAGGCGGGTCCACTGAAGCTTTCTTT
d_call: TRBD1; v_call: TRBV2; j_call: TRBJ1-4; clone_size: NA; cdr3_aa: CASSEADRRFNEKLFF; cdr3_nt: TGTGCCAGCAGTGAAGCGGACAGGCGATTTAATGAAAAACTGTTTTTT
d_call: NA; v_call: TRBV28; j_call: TRBJ2-4; clone_size: NA; cdr3_aa: CASRSTKNIQYF; cdr3_nt: TGTGCCAGCAGGTCGACCAAAAACATTCAGTACTTC
d_call: NA; v_call: TRBV7-6; j_call: TRBJ2-1; clone_size: NA; cdr3_aa: CASSSAGYNEQFF; cdr3_nt: TGTGCCAGCTCAAGTGCGGGCTACAATGAGCAGTTCTTC
d_call: NA; v_call: TRBV7-8; j_call: TRBJ2-7; clone_size: many; cdr3_aa: CASSLALGPKYF; cdr3_nt: TGTGCCAGCAGCTTAGCTCTCGGACCGAAGTACTTC
d_call: NA; v_call: TRBV10-3; j_call: TRBJ1-3; clone_size: few; cdr3_aa: CAISDLRQPSGNTIYF; cdr3_nt: TGTGCCATCAGTGACTTACGACAGCCCTCTGGAAACACCATATATTTT
d_call: NA; v_call: TRBV20-1; j_call: TRBJ2-2; clone_size: many; cdr3_aa: CSARDRERPRTGELFF; cdr3_nt: TGCAGTGCTAGAGACCGCGAAAGGCCACGGACCGGGGAGCTGTTTTTT
d_call: NA; v_call: TRBV7-9; j_call: TRBJ2-3; clone_size: NA; cdr3_aa: CASSPLPDTQYF; cdr3_nt: TGTGCCAGCAGCCCCCTCCCAGATACGCAGTATTTT
d_call: NA; v_call: TRBV5-5; j_call: TRBJ1-5; clone_size: NA; cdr3_aa: CASSLEGRYNQPQHF; cdr3_nt: TGTGCCAGCAGCTTGGAGGGACGGTACAATCAGCCCCAGCATTTT
d_call: TRBD1; v_call: TRBV5-1; j_call: TRBJ1-2; clone_size: many; cdr3_aa: CASSTTTGSTYGYTF; cdr3_nt: TGCGCCAGCTCTACTACGACAGGGTCTACCTATGGCTACACCTTC
d_call: NA; v_call: TRBV6-6; j_call: TRBJ1-6; clone_size: NA; cdr3_aa: CASIGPNSPLHF; cdr3_nt: TGTGCCAGCATAGGACCAAATTCACCCCTCCACTTT
d_call: NA; v_call: TRBV7-3; j_call: TRBJ2-3; clone_size: NA; cdr3_aa: CASSSPTEGSSDTQYF; cdr3_nt: TGTGCCAGCAGCTCTCCGACTGAGGGGTCGTCAGATACGCAGTATTTT
d_call: NA; v_call: TRBV7-9; j_call: TRBJ2-7; clone_size: NA; cdr3_aa: CATGDGSYEQYF; cdr3_nt: TGTGCCACGGGGGACGGATCCTACGAGCAGTACTTC
d_call: NA; v_call: TRBV4-1; j_call: TRBJ2-1; clone_size: many; cdr3_aa: CASSQADRMNEQFF; cdr3_nt: TGCGCCAGCAGCCAAGCTGACAGGATGAATGAGCAGTTCTTC
d_call: NA; v_call: TRBV6-6; j_call: TRBJ1-1; clone_size: few; cdr3_aa: CASSITENTEAFF; cdr3_nt: TGTGCCAGCAGCATTACAGAGAACACTGAAGCTTTCTTT
d_call: NA; v_call: TRBV6-1; j_call: TRBJ1-1; clone_size: NA; cdr3_aa: CASRDTPKPGTEAFF; cdr3_nt: TGTGCCAGCCGGGACACACCCAAGCCGGGGACTGAAGCTTTCTTT
d_call: NA; v_call: TRBV11-2; j_call: TRBJ1-1; clone_size: NA; cdr3_aa: CASSLDPGRAMNTEAFF; cdr3_nt: TGTGCCAGCAGCTTAGATCCGGGGCGGGCGATGAACACTGAAGCTTTCTTT
d_call: TRBD2; v_call: TRBV5-1; j_call: TRBJ2-1; clone_size: few; cdr3_aa: CASSSITAGAYNEQFF; cdr3_nt: TGCGCCAGCAGCTCCATAACAGCGGGGGCTTACAATGAGCAGTTCTTC
d_call: NA; v_call: TRBV12-3/TRBV12-4; j_call: TRBJ1-5; clone_size: NA; cdr3_aa: CASSFRVQEPQHF; cdr3_nt: TGTGCCAGCAGTTTTAGAGTTCAGGAGCCCCAGCATTTT
d_call: NA; v_call: TRBV18; j_call: TRBJ2-7; clone_size: few; cdr3_aa: CASSPPDGTILTGEQYF; cdr3_nt: TGTGCCAGCTCACCACCGGACGGGACAATCCTCACCGGCGAGCAGTACTTC
d_call: NA; v_call: TRBV18; j_call: TRBJ2-7; clone_size: NA; cdr3_aa: CASSPTGTSYEQYF; cdr3_nt: TGTGCCAGCTCACCGACCGGGACATCCTACGAGCAGTACTTC
d_call: TRBD1; v_call: TRBV6-5; j_call: TRBJ1-2; clone_size: many; cdr3_aa: CASRKPGTGDGYTF; cdr3_nt: TGTGCCAGCAGAAAACCCGGGACAGGGGATGGCTACACCTTC
d_call: NA; v_call: TRBV6-5; j_call: TRBJ2-2; clone_size: NA; cdr3_aa: CASSSPGTPSNTGELFF; cdr3_nt: TGTGCCAGCAGTAGCCCCGGGACACCCTCGAACACCGGGGAGCTGTTTTTT
d_call: TRBD2; v_call: TRBV20-1; j_call: TRBJ2-1; clone_size: few; cdr3_aa: CSAPALTSPAGNEQFF; cdr3_nt: TGCAGTGCTCCGGCCTTGACTAGCCCGGCTGGGAATGAGCAGTTCTTC
d_call: NA; v_call: TRBV12-3/TRBV12-4; j_call: TRBJ1-5; clone_size: NA; cdr3_aa: CASRTDLNQPQHF; cdr3_nt: TGTGCCAGTAGGACAGACCTCAATCAGCCCCAGCATTTT
d_call: TRBD1; v_call: TRBV5-1; j_call: TRBJ2-2; clone_size: many; cdr3_aa: CASSSGGADFTGELFF; cdr3_nt: TGCGCCAGCAGCTCAGGGGGCGCTGATTTCACCGGGGAGCTGTTTTTT
d_call: NA; v_call: TRBV11-2; j_call: TRBJ2-5; clone_size: few; cdr3_aa: CASSFGGQETQYF; cdr3_nt: TGTGCCAGCAGTTTCGGGGGCCAAGAGACCCAGTACTTC
d_call: NA; v_call: TRBV2; j_call: TRBJ2-7; clone_size: once; cdr3_aa: CASSEGGHEQYF; cdr3_nt: TGTGCCAGCAGTGAGGGGGGTCACGAGCAGTACTTC
d_call: TRBD2; v_call: TRBV6-5; j_call: TRBJ2-5; clone_size: NA; cdr3_aa: CASSYRSGGQETQYF; cdr3_nt: TGTGCCAGCAGTTACAGGAGCGGGGGGCAAGAGACCCAGTACTTC
d_call: NA; v_call: TRBV7-2; j_call: TRBJ2-3; clone_size: many; cdr3_aa: CASSPQSDTQYF; cdr3_nt: TGTGCCAGCAGCCCCCAGTCAGATACGCAGTATTTT